This T cell receptor (beta chain) was captured in a study of blood T cells in healthy people across ages. Trimming cost V 5 bases and J 1 base; bases outside gene matches: 10. The germline V gene has CDR1 SGHRS and CDR2 YFSETQ. This CDR3 has 17 residues. This clonotype was seen ten or more times. The target antigen is unknown. Donor samples were obtained from healthy Caucasian individuals from Russia, aged about 6 to 95. At least 6 micrograms of total RNA were extracted per sample. The study, taken as a whole, reports: Correlation between TCR beta diversity and naive T cell percentage was strong.

Primers used in a second PCR of roughly 7 to 12 cycles were a sample-barcoded 5' primer and a J-beta primer mix. Researchers report that each sample yielded at least 3 million CDR3-containing paired-end reads. TCRdb re-called the 5' RACE reads with MiXCR, one entry per CDR3 protein. The sample holds over 550,000 distinct CDR3 sequences, about 30% seen once. Sequences were obtained from blood. This chain joins TRBV5-1 and TRBJ2-3; TRBD2 agrees at 10 bases. The sequence came from a woman at least 80 years old in good health. CDR3 residues: CASSPWGSGGGTDTQYF. Here the CDR3 DNA reads TGCGCCAGCAGTCCCTGGGGAAGCGGGGGGGGCACAGATACGCAGTATTTT.